A selection of T cell receptor beta chains follows, all from one sample in a study of cytotoxic CD8 clonotypes in ibrutinib-treated CLL. This table comes from immunoSEQ multiplex PCR, and its TCRdb copy is limited to in-frame clones, with some not included. Counted here are approximately 200,000 clones, about two thirds occurring once; the ten biggest clones make up under 15%. The sample consisted of PBMCs, taken after 24 months of ibrutinib treatment. Source of these receptors: a human donor with chronic lymphocytic leukemia. CDR3s include the opening cysteine and the closing phenylalanine or tryptophan. A D gene is named only where the DNA matches it firmly. A row's size may be missing; if present it is once, few, many or a size class.

d_call: NA
clone_size: NA
v_call: TRBV28
j_call: TRBJ1-1
cdr3_nt: TGTGCCAGCTCCCTCCGGGAGGCTTTCTTT
cdr3_aa: CASSLREAFF

d_call: NA
clone_size: NA
v_call: TRBV21-1
j_call: TRBJ2-7
cdr3_nt: TGTGCCAGCAGCCAAGAGTACGGTCCCTACGAGCAGTACTTC
cdr3_aa: CASSQEYGPYEQYF

d_call: NA
clone_size: NA
v_call: TRBV4-1
j_call: TRBJ1-1
cdr3_nt: TGCGCCAGCAGCCACAAACCCAGACTCGAGGGGGACACTGAAGCTTTCTTT
cdr3_aa: CASSHKPRLEGDTEAFF

d_call: NA
clone_size: NA
v_call: TRBV9
j_call: TRBJ2-7
cdr3_nt: TGTGCCAGCAGCGTAGAAGGAACAAGCTCCTACGAGCAGTACTTC
cdr3_aa: CASSVEGTSSYEQYF

d_call: NA
clone_size: many
v_call: TRBV7-9
j_call: TRBJ2-7
cdr3_nt: TGTGCCAGCAGCCAAGAATATGGACCTTACGAGCAGTACTTC
cdr3_aa: CASSQEYGPYEQYF

d_call: NA
clone_size: NA
v_call: TRBV28
j_call: TRBJ2-4
cdr3_nt: TGTGCCAGCAATTCACTAGTCGGCATTCAGTACTTC
cdr3_aa: CASNSLVGIQYF

d_call: NA
clone_size: NA
v_call: TRBV4-1
j_call: TRBJ2-6
cdr3_nt: TGCGCCAGCAGCCAAATCCCGCCTGGGGCCAACGTCCTGACTTTC
cdr3_aa: CASSQIPPGANVLTF

d_call: NA
clone_size: few
v_call: TRBV6-1
j_call: TRBJ2-7
cdr3_nt: TGTGCCAGCACCGAAGGCCCAGGGGAGGGCGAGCAGTACTTC
cdr3_aa: CASTEGPGEGEQYF

d_call: NA
clone_size: NA
v_call: TRBV4-1
j_call: TRBJ2-5
cdr3_nt: TGCGCCAGCAGCCAAGATCGGGGAGCGCAAGAGACCCAGTACTTC
cdr3_aa: CASSQDRGAQETQYF

d_call: NA
clone_size: once
v_call: TRBV6-5
j_call: TRBJ1-5
cdr3_nt: TGTGCCAGCAGTTGGGGGCAAGGAAGTGGCAATCAGCCCCAGCATTTT
cdr3_aa: CASSWGQGSGNQPQHF

d_call: TRBD2
clone_size: NA
v_call: TRBV28
j_call: TRBJ2-1
cdr3_nt: TGTGCCAGCAGTTTGAGGCGGGGGAGCTCCTACAATGAGCAGTTCTTC
cdr3_aa: CASSLRRGSSYNEQFF

d_call: NA
clone_size: NA
v_call: TRBV19
j_call: TRBJ2-5
cdr3_nt: TGTGCCAGTAGTAGGGGCAGGGGCCAAGAGACCCAGTACTTC
cdr3_aa: CASSRGRGQETQYF

d_call: NA
clone_size: NA
v_call: TRBV11-2
j_call: TRBJ2-3
cdr3_nt: TGTGCCAGCAGCCTACTTGGACAGCAAAGGGTCACAGATACGCAGTATTTT
cdr3_aa: CASSLLGQQRVTDTQYF

d_call: NA
clone_size: NA
v_call: TRBV27
j_call: TRBJ1-5
cdr3_nt: TGTGCCAGCAGTCCCCAGGACGGGAATCAGCCCCAGCATTTT
cdr3_aa: CASSPQDGNQPQHF

d_call: NA
clone_size: NA
v_call: TRBV2
j_call: TRBJ1-2
cdr3_nt: TGTGCCAGCGAACAGGCAATAGACTATGGCTACACCTTC
cdr3_aa: CASEQAIDYGYTF

d_call: NA
clone_size: once
v_call: TRBV7-6
j_call: TRBJ2-7
cdr3_nt: TGTGCCAGCAGCTTAAGTGGTTCCGTCCTCTACGAGCAGTACTTC
cdr3_aa: CASSLSGSVLYEQYF

d_call: TRBD1
clone_size: NA
v_call: TRBV5-1
j_call: TRBJ2-7
cdr3_nt: TGCGCCAGCAGACCCGGGACAGGTTCCCACGAGCAGTACTTC
cdr3_aa: CASRPGTGSHEQYF

d_call: NA
clone_size: NA
v_call: TRBV9
j_call: TRBJ2-1
cdr3_nt: TGTGCCAGCAGCGCCGAGGGAGGCCGGGACAGTGAGCAGTTCTTC
cdr3_aa: CASSAEGGRDSEQFF

d_call: NA
clone_size: NA
v_call: TRBV2
j_call: TRBJ2-1
cdr3_nt: TGTGCCAGCAGGGGGTTTCACAATGAGCAGTTCTTC
cdr3_aa: CASRGFHNEQFF

d_call: TRBD2
clone_size: NA
v_call: TRBV29-1
j_call: TRBJ2-3
cdr3_nt: TGCAGCGTTGAAATGGCGGGAGGGCCAACAGATACGCAGTATTTT
cdr3_aa: CSVEMAGGPTDTQYF

d_call: TRBD1
clone_size: NA
v_call: TRBV9
j_call: TRBJ1-1
cdr3_nt: TGTGCCAGCAGCGTAGGGGGGACAGGGAGGACTGAAGCTTTCTTT
cdr3_aa: CASSVGGTGRTEAFF

d_call: NA
clone_size: NA
v_call: TRBV11-2
j_call: TRBJ2-1
cdr3_nt: TGTGCCAGCAGGACGAAGAGCGCGGGGCCCCGGAGGGTTTACAATGAGCAGTTCTTC
cdr3_aa: CASRTKSAGPRRVYNEQFF

d_call: NA
clone_size: NA
v_call: TRBV10-3
j_call: TRBJ2-5
cdr3_nt: TGTGCCATCAGTGAGCTTGGAGGGGGGAGACAAGAGACCCAGTACTTC
cdr3_aa: CAISELGGGRQETQYF

d_call: NA
clone_size: NA
v_call: TRBV5-1
j_call: TRBJ1-2
cdr3_nt: TGCGCCAGCAGCCCCTACTCTGAGGGGCTTGGCTACACCTTC
cdr3_aa: CASSPYSEGLGYTF

d_call: NA
clone_size: NA
v_call: TRBV9
j_call: TRBJ2-3
cdr3_nt: TGTGCCAGCAGCGTAGCCGGCGTAACAGATACGCAGTATTTT
cdr3_aa: CASSVAGVTDTQYF

d_call: NA
clone_size: NA
v_call: TRBV5-6
j_call: TRBJ1-4
cdr3_nt: TGTGCCAGCAGCCTGCGGACCTCGACCGAAAAACTGTTTTTT
cdr3_aa: CASSLRTSTEKLFF